This T cell receptor (beta chain) was recorded in a study of blood T cell repertoires in COVID-19. Overall study: Both acute and convalescent COVID-19 samples were obtained from the United States, Italy and Spain. PBMCs, B-cell-depleted T cells, or T cells were the source of the cDNA or gDNA that made up the material.

The CDR3 runs 17 residues. Per germline, CDR1 LGHDT and CDR2 YNNKEL (reference sequence). Germline trimming cut 4 bases from V and 8 bases from J; bases unmatched to any gene: 9. The authors' processing: Researchers report that nucleated cell counts were estimated from reference gene primer amplification. TCRdb's table, derived via immunoSEQ multiplex PCR, lists solely in-frame clones and lacks some. Clone size and V and J calls were adopted from that table, with D and trimming inferred from the DNA. This repertoire shows 260,000 or so clones, around four fifths found once; its top ten account for approximately 5.4%.

The J gene is TRBJ2-1, the V gene TRBV3-1 (or the pseudogene TRBV3-2); 15 bases are shared with TRBD2. The sample comprised peripheral blood. This sequence was found in a man older than 75 with acute or convalescent COVID-19. The CDR3 DNA is TGTGCCAGCAGCCTACTTAAAGGACTAGCGGGAGGGGATGAGCAGTTCTTC. This gives the protein CASSLLKGLAGGDEQFF.